The rows below give T cell receptor beta chains drawn from one sample of a study of a mutant IDH1 vaccine in newly diagnosed glioma. Profiled with immunoSEQ multiplex PCR; TCRdb holds only in-frame clones, not every one. The sample lists 45,000 to 55,000 clones, roughly 80% seen once, with approximately 6.3% in the top ten. These receptors have no identified antigens. This sample comprised PBMCs, obtained from a glioma patient whose treatment included an IDH1 peptide vaccine. These receptors were obtained from a man aged 40-49 years with glioma. The CDR3 runs from the conserved cysteine through the conserved F or W. Each record gives: D gene, V gene, CDR3 protein. The D gene is left open where the match is weak.

d_call: TRBD1; v_call: TRBV12-5; cdr3_aa: CASGLAGQGGYTF
d_call: -; v_call: TRBV18; cdr3_aa: CASSPTGVQEAFF
d_call: -; v_call: TRBV7-9; cdr3_aa: CASSSDVSYEQYF
d_call: -; v_call: TRBV18; cdr3_aa: CASSPNGYNEQFF
d_call: TRBD1; v_call: TRBV6-5; cdr3_aa: CASSLDRGGPNEQYF
d_call: TRBD1; v_call: TRBV19; cdr3_aa: CASSIATGGSYEQYF
d_call: TRBD1; v_call: TRBV7-2; cdr3_aa: CASSSLDRSYGYTF
d_call: -; v_call: TRBV2; cdr3_aa: CASSPGGRGGSNEQFF
d_call: TRBD1; v_call: TRBV5-5; cdr3_aa: CASSPGQANTEAFF
d_call: TRBD1; v_call: TRBV5-6; cdr3_aa: CASSRFGTGGNTIYF
d_call: -; v_call: TRBV7-8; cdr3_aa: CASSLASNTGELFF
d_call: TRBD2; v_call: TRBV7-6; cdr3_aa: CASRLLAGGTGELFF
d_call: -; v_call: TRBV4-1; cdr3_aa: CASSQDHWGASSYEQYF
d_call: TRBD2; v_call: TRBV6-5; cdr3_aa: CASSTRGEFYEQYF
d_call: TRBD1; v_call: TRBV6-5; cdr3_aa: CASRGTGAFGELFF
d_call: -; v_call: TRBV2; cdr3_aa: CASKRTTDTQYF
d_call: -; v_call: TRBV5-1; cdr3_aa: CASSQSSDIQYF
d_call: -; v_call: TRBV19; cdr3_aa: CASRLRGDISGNTIYF
d_call: -; v_call: TRBV29-1; cdr3_aa: CSVEDGSPNNEQFF
d_call: -; v_call: TRBV7-2; cdr3_aa: CASREGVWNYGYTF
d_call: TRBD1; v_call: TRBV18; cdr3_aa: CASSTRQGVDGYTF
d_call: -; v_call: TRBV7-3; cdr3_aa: CASGTSHQETQYF
d_call: TRBD1; v_call: TRBV5-1; cdr3_aa: CASSFPGTGGQKGGYTF
d_call: -; v_call: TRBV7-9; cdr3_aa: CASSSATDYGYTF
d_call: -; v_call: TRBV5-4; cdr3_aa: CASSLGASQPQHF
d_call: -; v_call: TRBV12-5; cdr3_aa: CASAPGDIRNTIYF
d_call: TRBD2; v_call: TRBV5-1; cdr3_aa: CASRVTSGGPGAQYF
d_call: -; v_call: TRBV2; cdr3_aa: CASSYPDEQYF
d_call: -; v_call: TRBV19; cdr3_aa: CASSRTLRTDTQYF
d_call: -; v_call: TRBV7-8; cdr3_aa: CASSLVTENYGYTF